What follows are 30 T cell receptor beta chains derived from one specimen sequenced in a study of T cell responses to AZD1222 COVID-19 vaccine. Sequencing used immunoSEQ multiplex PCR; TCRdb keeps in-frame clones, though not all of them. The sample contains 130,000 to 150,000 clones, about 93% of which appear only once. The source material was peripheral blood, sampled on day 0 of AZD1222 vaccination. The origin of the receptors is an adult in good health.

The chain uses TRBV6-5 and TRBJ1-2, with D maybe TRBD1 (5 bases). Per germline, CDR1 MNHEY and CDR2 SVGAGI. Between the trimmed V and J ends, which lost 8 bases and 7 bases, there was a span of 20 bases. This CDR3 spans 14 amino acids. CDR3 coding DNA: TGTGCCAGCTCGGTCGGGGGGGATGCAATTGGCTACACCTTC. Its translation: CASSVGGDAIGYTF.

The chain has TRBV2 and TRBJ2-7, with 10 positions matching TRBD1. V dropped 10 bases and J dropped 7; count of bases not matched to a gene: 16. The CDR3 has 15 residues. CDR1 SNHLY and CDR2 FYNNEI come from the germline V gene. CDR3 region: CATNRPGQGRREQYF. DNA of the CDR3: TGTGCCACCAACAGGCCGGGACAGGGGCGACGGGAGCAGTACTTC.

V gene TRBV6-5 combines with J gene TRBJ2-7, with D tentatively TRBD1 (6 bases). The CDR3 extends over 14 amino acids. Per the germline V gene, CDR1 is MNHEY and CDR2 is SVGAGI. V was trimmed by 6 bases and J by 5 bases, leaving 17 bases between them. The CDR3 DNA is TGTGCCAGCAGCCTCCCCGAGACAGGACACGAGCAGTACTTC. The encoded protein is CASSLPETGHEQYF.

This clone was found once. The chain combines TRBV3-1 (or the pseudogene TRBV3-2) with TRBJ2-1; D uncertain. This CDR3 contains 18 residues. CDR1 and CDR2 from the germline V gene are LGHDT and YNNKEL (reference sequence). V was clipped by 1 base and J by 2 bases, with 18 bases between them. CDR3 nucleotide sequence: TGTGCCAGCAGCCAAGGGGGTCCGGGCTCTGGGGCCTACAATGAGCAGTTCTTC. Translation gives CASSQGGPGSGAYNEQFF.

The V call is TRBV25-1, the J call TRBJ1-6; no reliable D call. The V and J ends lost 5 bases and 8 bases respectively, with 10 bases between them. Germline-derived CDR1 and CDR2 are MGHDK and SYGVNS. The CDR3 is made up of 13 amino acids. CDR3 sequence: CASSQMGYSPLHF. Written as DNA, the CDR3 is TGTGCCAGCAGTCAAATGGGGTATTCACCCCTCCACTTT. The entire variable domain, with the rest obtained from reference TRBV25-1 and TRBJ1-6, is as follows: EADIYQTPRYLVIGTGKKITLECSQTMGHDKMYWYQQDPGMELHLIHYSYGVNSTEKGDLSSESTVSRIRTEHFPLTLESARPSHTSQYLCASSQMGYSPLHFGNGTRLTVT.

The J gene is TRBJ1-6, the V gene TRBV29-1, with D possibly being TRBD1 (5 bases). The V and J ends lost 4 bases and 8 bases respectively, with 12 bases between them. Germline V CDR1 and CDR2: SQVTM, ANQGSEA. The CDR3 sequence is 13 residues long. CDR3 in amino acids: CSVGGERYSPLHF. DNA of the CDR3: TGCAGCGTTGGGGGGGAGAGGTATTCACCCCTCCACTTT. Full variable domain (remainder filled in from reference TRBV29-1 and TRBJ1-6): SAVISQKPSRDICQRGTSLTIQCQVDSQVTMMFWYRQQPGQSLTLIATANQGSEATYESGFVIDKFPISRPNLTFSTLTVSNMSPEDSSIYLCSVGGERYSPLHFGNGTRLTVT.

The CDR3 DNA follows: TGTGCCAGCAGTTTAGGTTTGTCCTATGGCTACACCTTC. Protein product: CASSLGLSYGYTF. V is TRBV12-3 or TRBV12-4 and J is TRBJ1-2; the D is unclear. Trimming cost V 1 base and J 4 bases, with 7 bases left between them. This CDR3 spans 13 amino acids.

CDR3 sequence: CASSESTAYEQYF. Written as DNA, the CDR3 is TGCGCCAGCAGTGAGTCAACAGCCTACGAGCAGTACTTC. The gene calls are TRBV10-1 and TRBJ2-7; D not resolved. The CDR3 is made up of 13 amino acids. From germline, CDR1 is WNHNN and CDR2 SYGVQD (reference sequence). V lost 0 bases and J 2 bases, leaving 5 bases between the germline ends.

This rearrangement joins TRBV3-1 (or the pseudogene TRBV3-2) to TRBJ2-3; D is possibly TRBD2 (7 bases). The CDR3 loop spans 15 amino acids. V was shortened by 6 bases and J by 1 base, with 14 bases between the two germline ends. Germline V gives CDR1 LGHDT, CDR2 YNNKEL (reference sequence). The CDR3, as DNA: TGTGCCAGCAGTTGGACAGCGGGGCGCACAGATACGCAGTATTTT. Amino acids: CASSWTAGRTDTQYF.

CDR3 loop: CASSPGYGYTF. For the CDR3, the DNA is TGTGCCAGCAGTCCCGGTTATGGCTACACCTTC. The genes are TRBV12-3 or TRBV12-4 and TRBJ1-2; D is unresolved. The CDR3 totals 11 residues. The germline V and J ends were trimmed by 5 bases and 5 bases, with 6 bases remaining between them.

The chain links TRBV5-1 to TRBJ2-7; D is uncertain. The V end lost 0 bases, the J end lost 0 bases, and 7 bases lay between the germline ends. CDR3 length: 14 amino acids. Germline lookup yields CDR1 SGHRS and CDR2 YFSETQ. CDR3 nucleotides: TGCGCCAGCAGCTTGGTCGATAGCTCCTACGAGCAGTACTTC. It is translated as CASSLVDSSYEQYF.

This chain links TRBV15 with TRBJ2-7; the D gene is possibly TRBD1 (5 bases). The V gene's germline CDR1 is LNHNV and CDR2 YYDKDF (reference sequence). CDR3 length: 15 amino acids. The V and J ends lost 0 bases and 2 bases respectively, with 11 bases between them. CDR3 protein: CATSRDLGATYEQYF. CDR3 sequence (DNA): TGTGCCACCAGCAGAGATCTAGGGGCTACCTACGAGCAGTACTTC.

The V and J genes are TRBV7-9 and TRBJ2-7; weak D call: TRBD1 (6 bases). Germline V lookup: CDR1 SEHNR, CDR2 FQNEAQ (reference sequence). CDR3 length: 15 amino acids. V lost 2 bases to trimming and J lost 0 bases, with 11 bases between them. In nucleotides, the CDR3 is TGTGCCAGCAGCTTAAGACAGGCTAGCTCCTACGAGCAGTACTTC. It specifies CASSLRQASSYEQYF.

The gene calls are TRBV9 and TRBJ2-3, with D hard to call. This CDR3 is 14 amino acids long. Trimming shortened V by 4 bases and J by 3 bases, and 12 bases separated the two germline ends. From germline, CDR1 is SGDLS and CDR2 YYNGEE. This CDR3 is CASSPLTVTDTQYF. In DNA, the CDR3 is TGTGCCAGCAGCCCTCTCACTGTAACAGATACGCAGTATTTT. The full variable domain, rest sourced from reference TRBV9 and TRBJ2-3, is DSGVTQTPKHLITATGQRVTLRCSPRSGDLSVYWYQQSLDQGLQFLIQYYNGEERAKGNILERFSAQQFPDLHSELNLSSLELGDSALYFCASSPLTVTDTQYFGPGTRLTVL.

The genes are TRBV19 and TRBJ2-7; 8 bases are a match to TRBD2. The CDR3 is 11 amino acids. Germline trimming cut 5 bases from V and 9 bases from J; bases unmatched to any gene: 3. The germline gives CDR1 LNHDA, CDR2 SQIVND (reference sequence). The CDR3 DNA sequence: TGTGCCAGTAGTCCCGGGACTAGGCAGTACTTC. This codes for CASSPGTRQYF.

The chain carries TRBV6-6 and TRBJ1-4; D gene unclear. The V and J ends lost 4 bases and 8 bases respectively, with 11 bases between them. Germline V gives CDR1 MNHNY, CDR2 SVGAGI (reference sequence). The CDR3 is 13 amino acids. The CDR3 reads CASSSDPREKLFF. CDR3 coding DNA: TGTGCCAGCAGTTCCGATCCACGGGAAAAACTGTTTTTT.

Notes on this clone: Likely a read error: the CDR3 ends without its conserved phenylalanine or tryptophan. No DNA is shown, since the ends of the CDR3 on it are uncertain; the CDR3 is the one TCRdb lists. The chain uses TRBV6-6 and TRBJ1-1. The germline gives CDR1 MNHNY, CDR2 SVGAGI (reference sequence). Ends included, the CDR3 has 11 residues. The CDR3 is CASSSLGTTLL.

This chain uses TRBV7-9 with TRBJ1-1; 10 positions match TRBD1. V was pared by 3 bases and J by 2 bases, with 3 bases of the junction left unmatched. The CDR3 length is 15 residues. The V gene's germline CDR1 is SEHNR and CDR2 FQNEAQ (reference sequence). CDR3 DNA: TGTGCCAGCAGCTTGGGGGACAGGGGAAACACTGAAGCTTTCTTT. Translated, it gives CASSLGDRGNTEAFF.

This chain links TRBV6-6 with TRBJ1-1; TRBD1 might be the D (6 bases). The CDR3 runs to 15 residues. V was cut by 7 bases and J by 5 bases, with 20 bases left in between. Germline V gives CDR1 MNHNY, CDR2 SVGAGI (reference sequence). Written as DNA, the CDR3 is TGTGCCAGCATCCCCCGCTCGGGGGCGGGAACTGAAGCTTTCTTT. Translating gives CASIPRSGAGTEAFF.

The CDR3 DNA is TGTGCCAGCAGCTGGGACAGGGGGCGAGTGGGGCCCCAGCATTTT. Its translation is CASSWDRGRVGPQHF. V and J are TRBV28 and TRBJ1-5; 12 positions match TRBD1. The CDR3 has 15 residues. Germline CDR1 reads MDHEN; CDR2 reads SYDVKM. Trimming cost V 6 bases and J 9 bases; bases outside gene matches: 9. Filled out from reference TRBV28 and TRBJ1-5, the complete variable domain reads DVKVTQSSRYLVKRTGEKVFLECVQDMDHENMFWYRQDPGLGLRLIYFSYDVKMKEKGDIPEGYSVSREKKERFSLILESASTNQTSMYLCASSWDRGRVGPQHFGDGTRLSIL.

The V call is TRBV29-1, the J call TRBJ1-1, with unresolved D. Germline CDR1 and CDR2: SQVTM and ANQGSEA. Trimming removed 0 bases from V and 8 bases from J, with 10 bases in between. The CDR3 is 12 amino acids. This chain's CDR3 is CSVEEKGEEAFF. Here the CDR3 DNA reads TGCAGCGTTGAAGAGAAGGGAGAGGAAGCTTTCTTT.

The J gene is TRBJ1-2, the V gene TRBV28; perhaps TRBD1 as D (5 bases). From germline, CDR1 is MDHEN and CDR2 SYDVKM. V gave up 5 bases and J gave up 4 bases, with 14 bases separating them. The CDR3 is 14 residues long. The CDR3 bases are TGTGCCAGCAGTCCTCGACAGACAATCTATGGCTACACCTTC. Translation: CASSPRQTIYGYTF.

On this clone itself: This specimen includes other DNA sequences encoding the same CDR3. The chain combines TRBV4-1 with TRBJ1-2; D gene ambiguous. Germline CDR1 and CDR2: MGHRA and YSYEKL. The V gene lost 0 bases and the J gene lost 4 bases, with 12 bases spanning the gap. CDR3 length equals 15 residues. The CDR3 loop reads CASSQDLGPSYGYTF. CDR3 nucleotide sequence: TGCGCCAGCAGCCAAGACCTCGGACCGAGCTATGGCTACACCTTC.

The chain employs TRBV6-5 and TRBJ2-5; 8 positions agree with TRBD2. Germline CDR1 and CDR2: MNHEY and SVGAGI. The V and J ends lost 6 bases and 3 bases, in that order; junction bases with no gene match: 9. The CDR3 is made up of 15 amino acids. The DNA of the CDR3 is TGTGCCAGCAGCCCAAAGACTAGCGAGGAAGAGACCCAGTACTTC. Translation: CASSPKTSEEETQYF.

The chain carries TRBV19 and TRBJ1-6; no clear D. CDR1 is LNHDA and CDR2 is SQIVND in the germline V gene (reference sequence). The CDR3 sequence is 13 residues long. The V gene lost 6 bases and the J gene lost 7 bases, with 10 bases spanning the gap. The CDR3 nucleotides are TGTGCCAGTAGGGATCAGTGGAATTCACCCCTCCACTTT. The encoded protein is CASRDQWNSPLHF.

The chain employs TRBV27 and TRBJ1-1; tentative D call: TRBD1 (6 bases). The CDR3 spans 16 residues. Germline V CDR1 and CDR2: MNHEY, SMNVEV (reference sequence). V was cut by 5 bases and J by 0 bases, with 16 bases left in between. As DNA, the CDR3 is TGTGCCAGCAGTCCGATACAGGGATACTTGAACACTGAAGCTTTCTTT. It specifies CASSPIQGYLNTEAFF.

The V and J genes are TRBV6-1 and TRBJ1-2; 10 bases align to TRBD1. This CDR3 is 15 amino acids long. Germline V gives CDR1 MNHNS, CDR2 SASEGT. V lost 0 bases and J lost 4; bases outside the gene matches: 2. The CDR3 protein is CASSEARTGGYGYTF. The DNA for the CDR3 is TGTGCCAGCAGTGAAGCCCGGACAGGGGGCTATGGCTACACCTTC.

The J gene is TRBJ1-2, the V gene TRBV7-9; D is unclear. The germline CDR1 and CDR2 sequences are SEHNR and FQNEAQ (reference sequence). Trimming removed 5 bases at V and 4 bases at J, with 23 bases between. This CDR3 contains 17 residues. The CDR3 protein is CASSPAQKGDMGYGYTF. DNA for the CDR3: TGTGCCAGCAGCCCCGCGCAAAAGGGCGATATGGGCTATGGCTACACCTTC.

The V call is TRBV11-2, the J call TRBJ2-3; D is undetermined. Trimming removed 4 bases from V and 6 bases from J, with 14 bases in between. The V gene's germline CDR1 is SGHAT and CDR2 FQNNGV. The CDR3 covers 14 residues. Here the CDR3 DNA reads TGTGCCAGCAGCTCCGAAATTCGGCAGGATACGCAGTATTTT. Protein product: CASSSEIRQDTQYF.

The V gene is TRBV6-5, the J gene TRBJ2-7; 8 bases are a match to TRBD2. Germline V CDR1 and CDR2: MNHEY, SVGAGI. V lost 7 bases and J lost 3; bases outside the gene matches: 11. This CDR3 is 15 amino acids long. The CDR3 sequence is CASTPGGANIYEQYF. CDR3 nucleotide sequence: TGTGCCAGCACCCCCGGGGGGGCCAATATCTACGAGCAGTACTTC.